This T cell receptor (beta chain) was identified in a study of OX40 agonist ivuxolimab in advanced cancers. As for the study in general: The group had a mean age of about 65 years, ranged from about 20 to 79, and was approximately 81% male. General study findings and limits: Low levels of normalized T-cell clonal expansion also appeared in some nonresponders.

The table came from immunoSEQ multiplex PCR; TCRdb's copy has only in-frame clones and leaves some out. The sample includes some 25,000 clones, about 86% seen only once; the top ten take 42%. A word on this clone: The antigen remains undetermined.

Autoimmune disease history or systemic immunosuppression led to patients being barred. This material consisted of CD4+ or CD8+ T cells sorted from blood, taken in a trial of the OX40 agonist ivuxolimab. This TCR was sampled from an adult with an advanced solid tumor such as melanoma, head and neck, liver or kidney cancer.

The CDR3 reads CASSKESTGGEQYF. Written as DNA, the CDR3 is TGTGCCAGCAGCAAAGAGTCGACTGGCGGCGAGCAGTACTTC. The gene calls are TRBV21-1 and TRBJ2-7; TRBD2, the D gene given by the table, was not confirmed from the DNA. TRBV21-1 is classified as a pseudogene. This CDR3 region has 14 residues.